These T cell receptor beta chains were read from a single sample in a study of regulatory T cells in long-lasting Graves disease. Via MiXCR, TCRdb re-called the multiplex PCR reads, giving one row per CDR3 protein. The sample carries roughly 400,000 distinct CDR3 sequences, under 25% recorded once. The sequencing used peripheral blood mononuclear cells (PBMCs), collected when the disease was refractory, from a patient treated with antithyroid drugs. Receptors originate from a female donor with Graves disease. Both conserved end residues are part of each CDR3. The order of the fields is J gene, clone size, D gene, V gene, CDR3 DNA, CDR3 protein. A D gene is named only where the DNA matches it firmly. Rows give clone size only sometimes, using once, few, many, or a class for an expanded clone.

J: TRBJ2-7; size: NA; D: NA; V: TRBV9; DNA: TGTGCCAGCAGCGAACAGGGAGCGCCCTACGAGCAGTACTTC; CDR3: CASSEQGAPYEQYF
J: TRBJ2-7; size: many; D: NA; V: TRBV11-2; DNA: TGTGCCAGCAGCTTAGCTGATCAGTTCTACGAGCAGTACTTC; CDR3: CASSLADQFYEQYF
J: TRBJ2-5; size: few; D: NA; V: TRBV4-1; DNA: TGCGCCAGCAGCCCCCGGGCGCTATCCCAAGAGACCCAGTACTTC; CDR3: CASSPRALSQETQYF
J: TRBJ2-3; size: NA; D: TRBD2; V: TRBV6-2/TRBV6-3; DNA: TGTGCCAGCAGTTACGAGACTAGCGGGAGGGACACAGATACGCAGTATTTT; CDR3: CASSYETSGRDTDTQYF
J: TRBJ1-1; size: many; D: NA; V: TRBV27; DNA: TGTGCCAGCAGCCCTCGGGGAGGGGGAGCTTTCTTT; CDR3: CASSPRGGGAFF
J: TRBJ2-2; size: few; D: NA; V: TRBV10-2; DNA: TGCGCCAGCAGTATCCTGAACACCGGGGAGCTGTTTTTT; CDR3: CASSILNTGELFF
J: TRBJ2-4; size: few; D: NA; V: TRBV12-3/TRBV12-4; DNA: TGTGCCAGCAGCCCCTCGATAGGATTTTTCAAAAACATTCAGTACTTC; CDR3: CASSPSIGFFKNIQYF
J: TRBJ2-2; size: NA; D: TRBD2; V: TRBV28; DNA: TGTGCCAGCAGTTTACTTTCCGGGACTAGCTTCACCGGGGAGCTGTTTTTT; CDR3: CASSLLSGTSFTGELFF
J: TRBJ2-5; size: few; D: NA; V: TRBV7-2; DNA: TGTGCCAGCAGCTTAGAGCCAGTCGAGACCCAGTACTTC; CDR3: CASSLEPVETQYF
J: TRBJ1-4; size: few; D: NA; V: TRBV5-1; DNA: TGCGCCAGCAGCTGGGCCGGGGATGAAAAACTGTTTTTT; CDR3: CASSWAGDEKLFF
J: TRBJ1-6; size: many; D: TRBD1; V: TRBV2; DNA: TGTGCCAGCAGTCAGACAGGGGGTAATTCACCCCTCCACTTT; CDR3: CASSQTGGNSPLHF
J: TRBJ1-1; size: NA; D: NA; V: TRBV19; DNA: TGTGCCAGTATCAAAAGCGGAAAAGGTGAAGCTTTCTTT; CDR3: CASIKSGKGEAFF
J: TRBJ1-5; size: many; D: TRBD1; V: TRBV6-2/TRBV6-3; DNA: TGTGCCAGCAGTCGGGACAGGGGGCAGCCCCAGCATTTT; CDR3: CASSRDRGQPQHF
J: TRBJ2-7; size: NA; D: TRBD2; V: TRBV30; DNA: TGTGCCTGGAGAAGGCTAGCGGGGAGCTCCTACGAGCAGTACTTC; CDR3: CAWRRLAGSSYEQYF
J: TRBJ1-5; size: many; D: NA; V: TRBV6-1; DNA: TGTGCCAGCAACCGAGAACAGGGCAGCAATCAGCCCCAGCATTTT; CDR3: CASNREQGSNQPQHF
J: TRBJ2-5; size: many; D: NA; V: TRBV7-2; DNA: TGTGCCAGCACCTTCCCCGGGGCAGAGACCCAGTACTTC; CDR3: CASTFPGAETQYF
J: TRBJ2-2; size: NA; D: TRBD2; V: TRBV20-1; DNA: TGCAGTGCTAGTAGCGGGAGGCCCGGGGAGCTGTTTTTT; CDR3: CSASSGRPGELFF
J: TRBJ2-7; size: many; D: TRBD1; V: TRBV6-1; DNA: TGTGCCAGCAGACGGACAGGGAACGAGCAGTACTTC; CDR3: CASRRTGNEQYF
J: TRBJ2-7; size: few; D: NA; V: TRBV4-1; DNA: TGCGCCAGCAGCCAAGGCGGTGGGATCTCTGACGAGCAGTACTTC; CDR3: CASSQGGGISDEQYF
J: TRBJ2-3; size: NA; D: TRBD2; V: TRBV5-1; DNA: TGCGCCAGCAGCTTGCGTCCTAGCGGGAGCACAGATACGCAGTATTTT; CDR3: CASSLRPSGSTDTQYF
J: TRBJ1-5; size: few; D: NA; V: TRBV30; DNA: TGTGCCTGGAGTGTAGCAGGGAACCAGCCCCAGCATTTT; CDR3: CAWSVAGNQPQHF
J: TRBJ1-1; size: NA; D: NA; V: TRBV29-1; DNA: TGCAGCGTTGAACAGGAAGAGAGCACTGAAGCTTTCTTT; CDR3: CSVEQEESTEAFF
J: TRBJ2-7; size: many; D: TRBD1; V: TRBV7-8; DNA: TGTGCCAGCAGCTTAGGAGAGGGACAGGGAGCCTACGAGCAGTACTTC; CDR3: CASSLGEGQGAYEQYF
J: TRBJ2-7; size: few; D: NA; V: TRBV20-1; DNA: TGCAGTGCGGTACAGAGCTCCTACGAGCAGTACTTC; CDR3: CSAVQSSYEQYF
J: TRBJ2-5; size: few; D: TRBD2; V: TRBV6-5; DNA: TGTGCCAGCAGTTACAGATTTATAACTAGCGGGAGATTTAACCAAGAGACCCAGTACTTC; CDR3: CASSYRFITSGRFNQETQYF
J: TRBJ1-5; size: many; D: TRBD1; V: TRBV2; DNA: TGTGCCAGCAGTACAGGGGGCTATCAGCCCCAGCATTTT; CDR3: CASSTGGYQPQHF
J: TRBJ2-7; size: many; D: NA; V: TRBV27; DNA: TGTGCCAGCAGCAAATATGAGGGTAACGAGCAGTACTTC; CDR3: CASSKYEGNEQYF
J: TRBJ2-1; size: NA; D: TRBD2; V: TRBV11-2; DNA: TGTGCCAGCAGCTTAGCCGTGAGCCCCGGGAGGTCTTTTTGGAATGAGCAGTTCTTC; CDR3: CASSLAVSPGRSFWNEQFF
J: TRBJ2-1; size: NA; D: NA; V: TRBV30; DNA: TGTGCCTGCCTTGGGCGGCGGGATGAGCAGTTCTTC; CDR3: CACLGRRDEQFF
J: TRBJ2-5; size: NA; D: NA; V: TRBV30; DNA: TGTGCCTGGGACTCTCATCAAGAGACCCAGTACTTC; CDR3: CAWDSHQETQYF
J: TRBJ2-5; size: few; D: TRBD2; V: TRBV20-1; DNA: TGCAGTGCTAGAGAGCTAGCGGGAGGTGAGACCCAGTACTTC; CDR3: CSARELAGGETQYF
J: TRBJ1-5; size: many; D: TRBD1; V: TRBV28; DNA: TGTGCCAGCAACCGGGACAGGGGGCTTAGCAATCAGCCCCAGCATTTT; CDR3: CASNRDRGLSNQPQHF
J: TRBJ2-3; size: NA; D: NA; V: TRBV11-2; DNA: TGTGCCAGCAGCTTAGAAGCGAACACAGATACGCAGTATTTT; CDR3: CASSLEANTDTQYF
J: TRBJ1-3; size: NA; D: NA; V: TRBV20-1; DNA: TGCAGTGCTATTCAACAGGGCTCTGGAAACACCATATATTTT; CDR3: CSAIQQGSGNTIYF
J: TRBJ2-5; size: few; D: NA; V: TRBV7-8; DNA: TGCGCCAGCAGCCAAGGGGCAGGGGCCAACCAAGAGACCCAGTACTTC; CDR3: CASSQGAGANQETQYF
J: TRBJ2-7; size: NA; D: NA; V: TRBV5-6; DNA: TGTGCCAGCAGCTTGGGGCAGGCCATTGGCTACGAGCAGTACTTC; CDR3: CASSLGQAIGYEQYF
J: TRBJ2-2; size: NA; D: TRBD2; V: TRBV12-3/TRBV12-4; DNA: TGTGCCAGCAGGAGGAGCGGGGGGAACACCGGGGAGCTGTTTTTT; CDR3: CASRRSGGNTGELFF
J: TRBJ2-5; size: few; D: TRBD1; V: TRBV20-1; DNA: TGCAGTGCTCCCGGGCAAGACAGGGCCCAAGAGACCCAGTACTTC; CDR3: CSAPGQDRAQETQYF
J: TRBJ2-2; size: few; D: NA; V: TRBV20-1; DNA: TGCAGTGCCCTCGAATCGGTTGGGCGGACGAACACCGGGGAGCTGTTTTTT; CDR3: CSALESVGRTNTGELFF
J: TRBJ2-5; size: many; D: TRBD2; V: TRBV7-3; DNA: TGTGCCAGCAGCGACGGACTAGCGGGACCAGAGACCCAGTACTTC; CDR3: CASSDGLAGPETQYF
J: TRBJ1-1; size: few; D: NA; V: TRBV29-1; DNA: TGCAGCGTCGCAAACGCCCCAGGTAGGGGCAGGGCTGAAGCTTTCTTT; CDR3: CSVANAPGRGRAEAFF
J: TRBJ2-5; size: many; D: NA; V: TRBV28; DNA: TGTGCCAGCAGTTCCTTTCGGGACTCCGAGGAGGAGACCCAGTACTTC; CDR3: CASSSFRDSEEETQYF
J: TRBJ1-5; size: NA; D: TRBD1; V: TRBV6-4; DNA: TGTGCCAGCAGTGCCAGGGGGCGACTTAATCAGCCCCAGCATTTT; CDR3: CASSARGRLNQPQHF
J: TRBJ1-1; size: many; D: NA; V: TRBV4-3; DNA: TGCGCCAGCAGCCAAGGACCACTGGACTTCACCGCTTTCTTT; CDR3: CASSQGPLDFTAFF
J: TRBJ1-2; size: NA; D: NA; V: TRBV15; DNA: TGTGCCACCAGCAGAGATCGCGGAATTAACTATGGCTACACCTTC; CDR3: CATSRDRGINYGYTF